The 23 T cell receptor beta chains presented below share a single source sample, sequenced in a study of blood T cells in healthy people across ages. A J-beta primer mix and a sample-barcoded 5' primer were used in a second PCR of about 7 to 12 cycles. Using its own MiXCR run on the 5' RACE reads, TCRdb lists one record per CDR3 protein. The sample comprises around 620,000 distinct CDR3 sequences, 27% of which are singletons, and under 20% rests with the top ten. The sample consisted of blood. Receptors were obtained from a woman aged 70 to 79 in good health.

This sequence joins TRBV29-1 and TRBJ2-3, with TRBD1 matching 7 bases. The CDR3 totals 12 residues. J gave up 1 base and V 7 bases, and 2 bases lay outside the gene matches. The germline CDR1 and CDR2 sequences are SQVTM and ANQGSEA. CDR3 DNA: TGCAGCGCCGGACAGGGCACAGATACGCAGTATTTT. It translates to CSAGQGTDTQYF.

The chain links TRBV12-3 or TRBV12-4 to TRBJ1-3, with D maybe TRBD1 (6 bases). This CDR3 comprises 12 residues. V lost 8 bases and J 2 bases, leaving 7 bases between the germline ends. CDR3 nucleotides: TGTGCCAGCGGGGGGCCTGGAAACACCATATATTTT. Encoded protein: CASGGPGNTIYF.

DNA for the CDR3: TGTGCCAGCAGCTCCGCCGGGGGGAACACTGAAGCTTTCTTT. Protein product: CASSSAGGNTEAFF. The chain joins TRBV12-3 or TRBV12-4 to TRBJ1-1, with D tentatively TRBD1 (5 bases). The CDR3 has 14 residues. With 6 bases removed from V and 1 base from J, the gap between germline ends came to 12 bases.

The chain recombines TRBV9 with TRBJ2-2; D remains unclear. Trimming cost V 5 bases and J 6 bases, with 8 bases left between them. CDR1 and CDR2 (germline): SGDLS, YYNGEE. The CDR3 sequence is 12 residues long. CDR3 in DNA: TGTGCCAGCAGTAGGCCATCCGGGGAGCTGTTTTTT. Translated, it gives CASSRPSGELFF.

The V and J genes are TRBV29-1 and TRBJ2-3; D not certain. V lost 4 bases, J lost 3 bases, and 8 bases lay in between. Germline V gives CDR1 SQVTM, CDR2 ANQGSEA. The length of the CDR3 is 12 residues. The CDR3: CSVATGTDTQYF. CDR3 DNA sequence: TGCAGCGTTGCAACTGGTACAGATACGCAGTATTTT.

The chain employs TRBV5-1 and TRBJ2-7; D remains unclear. The germline V and J ends were trimmed by 5 bases and 3 bases, with 18 bases remaining between them. CDR1 and CDR2 (germline): SGHRS, YFSETQ. This CDR3 spans 15 amino acids. CDR3 sequence (DNA): TGCGCCAGCAGTAATCGGGCCGGGTCCCTCTACGAGCAGTACTTC. Protein product: CASSNRAGSLYEQYF.

This clonotype was observed a handful of times. The chain combines TRBV29-1 with TRBJ1-2, with TRBD1 matching 7 bases. The CDR3 contains 16 residues. Germline loops: CDR1 SQVTM, CDR2 ANQGSEA. The V segment lost 5 bases and the J segment 0 bases; nucleotides outside the gene matches: 12. This CDR3 is CSVLRDRHPTNYGYTF. The CDR3 DNA follows: TGCAGCGTTCTTCGGGACAGACACCCTACTAACTATGGCTACACCTTC.

This clonotype was counted only a few times. The rearrangement uses TRBV5-1 and TRBJ2-1; no clear D gene. Trimming stripped 3 bases from V and 0 bases from J, with 19 bases between. Germline values: CDR1 SGHRS, CDR2 YFSETQ. The length of the CDR3 is 18 residues. For the CDR3, the DNA is TGCGCCAGCAGCTGGCAGCCCGTCGACCTGAGCTCCTACAATGAGCAGTTCTTC. Encoded protein: CASSWQPVDLSSYNEQFF.

The chain employs TRBV12-3 or TRBV12-4 and TRBJ1-2, with 8 bases fitting TRBD1. The CDR3 totals 14 residues. With 5 bases clipped from V and 8 bases from J, the junction kept 10 bases outside the gene matches. The CDR3 region is CASSEDRVTRGYTF. The CDR3 DNA follows: TGTGCCAGCAGTGAGGACAGGGTGACGAGAGGCTACACCTTC.

The chain links TRBV18 to TRBJ2-1, with 10 bases matching TRBD1. The CDR3 runs 17 residues. CDR1 is KGHSH, CDR2 LQKENI, per germline. Trimming took 1 base from V and 2 from J; bases not matched to a gene: 5. CDR3 sequence reads: CASSPLLGQGAYNEQFF. The CDR3 nucleotides are TGTGCCAGCTCACCACTCCTCGGACAGGGGGCCTACAATGAGCAGTTCTTC.

This clonotype turned up a few times. The chain links TRBV9 to TRBJ2-5, with D possibly TRBD2 on 6 matching bases. CDR1 is SGDLS and CDR2 is YYNGEE in the germline V gene. The V gene lost 2 bases and the J gene lost 0 bases, with 11 bases spanning the gap. The CDR3 is made up of 15 amino acids. In DNA, the CDR3 is TGTGCCAGCAGCGTCCATCGGGGGTACCAAGAGACCCAGTACTTC. Amino acid sequence: CASSVHRGYQETQYF.

The table lists this clonotype with a few counts. This sequence joins TRBV11-3 and TRBJ2-5; TRBD1 aligns across 9 bases. The germline CDR1 and CDR2 sequences are SGHNT and YENEEA. The CDR3 has 15 amino acids. Losses at the gene ends were 0 bases for V and 5 bases for J; bases not matched to a gene: 4. The CDR3, as DNA: TGTGCCAGCAGCTTAGAAGGACAGGGGAGGGAGACCCAGTACTTC. Its protein is CASSLEGQGRETQYF.

This clonotype was detected a few times. CDR3 loop: CASSLGGEGNQPQHF. DNA of the CDR3: TGCGCCAGCAGCTTGGGGGGAGAGGGCAATCAGCCCCAGCATTTT. The chain combines TRBV5-1 with TRBJ1-5, with D unresolved. The CDR3 loop spans 15 amino acids. Per germline, CDR1 SGHRS and CDR2 YFSETQ. V was clipped by 0 bases and J by 2 bases, with 9 bases between them.

CDR3 sequence: CSVAVQGDQPQHF. Written as DNA, the CDR3 is TGCAGCGTTGCGGTACAGGGCGACCAGCCCCAGCATTTT. The J gene is TRBJ1-5, the V gene TRBV29-1; a weak D match, TRBD1 (6 bases). The CDR3 loop spans 13 amino acids. Germline V gene sequence: CDR1 SQVTM, CDR2 ANQGSEA. V was pared by 4 bases and J by 7 bases, with 14 bases between.

The rearrangement joins TRBV30 to TRBJ1-5; D remains ambiguous. The CDR3 covers 13 residues. Germline V CDR1 and CDR2: GTSNPN, SVGIG (reference sequence). The germline V and J ends were trimmed by 0 bases and 2 bases, with 5 bases remaining between them. DNA of the CDR3: TGTGCCTGGAGTGTACTTGGCAATCAGCCCCAGCATTTT. It is translated as CAWSVLGNQPQHF.

The sample holds many counts of this clonotype. V is TRBV29-1 and J is TRBJ1-2; the D is unclear. This CDR3 has 9 residues. CDR1 is SQVTM and CDR2 is ANQGSEA in the germline V gene. V was clipped by 4 bases and J by 8 bases, with 5 bases between them. The CDR3: CSVGEGYTF. CDR3 DNA sequence: TGCAGCGTTGGAGAGGGCTACACCTTC.

V gene TRBV7-2 combines with J gene TRBJ2-3; maybe TRBD2 (6 bases). With 4 bases removed from V and 2 bases from J, the gap between germline ends came to 13 bases. The CDR3 totals 15 residues. Per the germline V gene, CDR1 is SGHTA and CDR2 is FQGNSA. The CDR3 reads CASSSRGTYTDTQYF. DNA for the CDR3: TGTGCCAGCAGCTCGCGGGGTACTTACACAGATACGCAGTATTTT.

This sequence joins TRBV10-3 and TRBJ1-5; D call uncertain. The CDR3 contains 15 residues. Germline values: CDR1 ENHRY, CDR2 SYGVKD. V lost 6 bases and J lost 6, with 18 bases in between. CDR3: CAISQDPRGGQPQHF. The CDR3 region has the DNA TGTGCCATCAGCCAGGACCCCCGGGGTGGTCAGCCCCAGCATTTT.

This clonotype was detected a few times. The genes are TRBV20-1 and TRBJ1-2; 8 positions match TRBD1. Germline V gene sequence: CDR1 DFQATT, CDR2 SNEGSKA (reference sequence). The ends lost 3 bases at V and 6 bases at J; junction bases unmatched: 3. The CDR3 length is 12 residues. This CDR3 is CSARTDRDGYTF. The CDR3 nucleotides are TGCAGTGCTAGGACGGACAGGGATGGCTACACCTTC.

V usage is TRBV2 and J usage is TRBJ2-7; 9 nucleotides agree with TRBD1. V was pared by 7 bases and J by 6 bases, with 7 bases of the junction left unmatched. CDR3 size: 13 residues. From germline, CDR1 is SNHLY and CDR2 FYNNEI. CDR3 sequence reads: CASKGQGGGEQYF. The CDR3 DNA reads as TGTGCCAGCAAGGGACAGGGCGGTGGCGAGCAGTACTTC.

The J gene is TRBJ2-5, the V gene TRBV20-1, with a weak D call TRBD2 (6 bases). The CDR3 length is 15 residues. Germline CDR1 is DFQATT and CDR2 is SNEGSKA (reference sequence). V was cut by 3 bases and J by 2 bases, with 16 bases left in between. The CDR3 nucleotides read TGCAGTGCTAGCCCCGCTAGCGACATTCAAGAGACCCAGTACTTC. It translates to CSASPASDIQETQYF.

V and J are TRBV11-3 and TRBJ2-7; D not certain. Germline V CDR1 and CDR2: SGHNT, YENEEA. This CDR3 contains 15 residues. Trimming shortened V by 0 bases and J by 3 bases, and 12 bases separated the two germline ends. For the CDR3, the DNA is TGTGCCAGCAGCTTAGAACAGACCCTGAACTACGAGCAGTACTTC. Translated, it gives CASSLEQTLNYEQYF.

The gene calls are TRBV11-2 and TRBJ1-5; D is undetermined. The CDR3 consists of 14 residues. Trimming removed 6 bases from V and 0 bases from J, with 9 bases in between. Germline V gene data show CDR1 as SGHAT and CDR2 as FQNNGV. The CDR3 is CASSEQLSNQPQHF. The CDR3 DNA reads TGTGCCAGCAGTGAACAACTTAGCAATCAGCCCCAGCATTTT.